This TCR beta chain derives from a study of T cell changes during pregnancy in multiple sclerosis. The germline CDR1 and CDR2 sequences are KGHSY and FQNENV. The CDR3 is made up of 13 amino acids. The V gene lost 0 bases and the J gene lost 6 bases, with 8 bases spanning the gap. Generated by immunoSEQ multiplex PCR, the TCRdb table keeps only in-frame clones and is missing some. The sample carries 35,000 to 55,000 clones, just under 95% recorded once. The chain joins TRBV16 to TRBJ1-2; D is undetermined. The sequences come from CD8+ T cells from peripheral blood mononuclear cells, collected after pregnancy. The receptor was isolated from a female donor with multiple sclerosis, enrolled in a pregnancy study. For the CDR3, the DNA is TGTGCCAGCAGCCAATCCCCCGGGGATGGCTACACCTTC. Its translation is CASSQSPGDGYTF.